This entry lists 9 T cell receptor beta chains sequenced from one sample in a study of OX40 agonist ivuxolimab in advanced cancers. Here immunoSEQ multiplex PCR was the method, and the copy in TCRdb shows in-frame clones only, minus some. The sample contains about 100,000 clones, approximately 89% of which appear only once. Here the sequenced sample was CD4+ or CD8+ T cells sorted from blood, taken in a trial of the OX40 agonist ivuxolimab. The receptors shown here come from an adult with an advanced solid tumor such as melanoma, head and neck, liver or kidney cancer.

The chain uses TRBV28 and TRBJ2-7; no clear D. The CDR3 is 13 residues long. Germline V gene sequence: CDR1 MDHEN, CDR2 SYDVKM. The ends were cut back, 6 bases at V and 0 bases at J, with 9 bases in the middle. The CDR3 is CASRRAFSYEQYF. CDR3 sequence (DNA): TGTGCCAGCAGACGGGCCTTCTCCTACGAGCAGTACTTC.

The chain employs TRBV2 and TRBJ2-6; 12 bases are shared with TRBD2. There are 20 residues in the CDR3. J gave up 2 bases and V 6 bases, and 14 bases lay outside the gene matches. Germline CDR1 is SNHLY and CDR2 is FYNNEI. This CDR3 reads CASSESPTSGSVAGANVLTF. Here the CDR3 DNA reads TGTGCCAGCAGCGAATCCCCGACTAGCGGGAGTGTAGCTGGGGCCAACGTCCTGACTTTC.

The DNA of the CDR3 is TGTGCCAGCAGCCAAGACGGGCGCGGGAGGTACACCGGGGAGCTGTTTTTT. Translation gives CASSQDGRGRYTGELFF. The rearrangement links TRBV4-2 to TRBJ2-2, with 8 bases fitting TRBD2. The CDR3 is made up of 17 amino acids. The germline gives CDR1 LGHNA, CDR2 YNFKEQ. V lost 0 bases to trimming and J lost 3 bases; unmatched junction nucleotides: 6.

The chain recombines TRBV15 with TRBJ2-7; TRBD2 matches at 7 bases. Trimming at V came to 4 bases and at J to 9 bases, leaving 18 bases not matched to a gene. Germline values: CDR1 LNHNV, CDR2 YYDKDF (reference sequence). The CDR3 consists of 16 residues. CDR3 in DNA: TGTGCCACCAGCACCTCCCGGGGGAGGGAAAGATCGCGGCAGTACTTC. Residues: CATSTSRGRERSRQYF.

To note about this clone: This specimen includes other DNA sequences encoding the same CDR3. The J gene is TRBJ1-3, the V gene TRBV28, with D tentatively TRBD1 (5 bases). The germline CDR1 and CDR2 sequences are MDHEN and SYDVKM. Trimming cost V 3 bases and J 4 bases, with 10 bases left between them. This CDR3 spans 14 amino acids. The CDR3 loop reads CASSFWGSGNTIYF. The CDR3 region has the DNA TGTGCCAGCAGTTTCTGGGGGTCGGGAAACACCATATATTTT.

V and J are TRBV5-1 and TRBJ2-2; D could derive from TRBD1 or TRBD2 (5 bases each). CDR3 size: 13 residues. V lost 2 bases, J lost 4 bases, and 6 bases lay in between. Germline CDR1 SGHRS, CDR2 YFSETQ. DNA for the CDR3: TGCGCCAGCAGCTTTGGGGGCACCGGGGAGCTGTTTTTT. Residues: CASSFGGTGELFF.

This clone was observed a single time. This sequence joins TRBV4-1 and TRBJ1-1; D remains unclear. There are 15 residues in the CDR3. Germline CDR1 and CDR2: MGHRA and YSYEKL. V shed 7 bases and J shed 3 bases, with 18 bases lying between them. CDR3 bases: TGCGCCAGCAACCGAACGCCGTACTCGGACACTGAAGCTTTCTTT. Its translation: CASNRTPYSDTEAFF.

The chain has TRBV28 and TRBJ1-3; a possible D gene is TRBD1 (5 bases). The CDR3 spans 14 residues. The germline gives CDR1 MDHEN, CDR2 SYDVKM. Trimming shortened V by 6 bases and J by 2 bases, and 11 bases separated the two germline ends. The CDR3 DNA sequence: TGTGCCAGCAGAACCGGGACCCCTGGAAACACCATATATTTT. It encodes CASRTGTPGNTIYF.

The CDR3 nucleotides are TGCAGCGTTAGGCGGGCCACGGAGACCCAGTACTTC. This encodes CSVRRATETQYF. The rearrangement joins TRBV29-1 to TRBJ2-5, with D perhaps matching TRBD2 (5 bases). The CDR3 loop spans 12 amino acids. The germline V gene has CDR1 SQVTM and CDR2 ANQGSEA. Between the trimmed V and J ends, which lost 5 bases and 5 bases, there was a span of 12 bases. Supplemented by reference TRBV29-1 and TRBJ2-5, the full variable domain reads SAVISQKPSRDICQRGTSLTIQCQVDSQVTMMFWYRQQPGQSLTLIATANQGSEATYESGFVIDKFPISRPNLTFSTLTVSNMSPEDSSIYLCSVRRATETQYFGPGTRLLVL.